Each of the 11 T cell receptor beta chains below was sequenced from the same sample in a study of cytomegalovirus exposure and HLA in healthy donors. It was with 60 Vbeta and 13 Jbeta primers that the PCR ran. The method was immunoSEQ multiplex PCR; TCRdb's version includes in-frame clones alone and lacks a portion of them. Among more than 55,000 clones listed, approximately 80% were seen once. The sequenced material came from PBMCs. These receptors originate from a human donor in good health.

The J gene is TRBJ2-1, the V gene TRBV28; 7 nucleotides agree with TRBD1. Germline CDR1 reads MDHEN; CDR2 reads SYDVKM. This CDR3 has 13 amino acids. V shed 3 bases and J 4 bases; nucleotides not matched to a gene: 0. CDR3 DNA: TGTGCCAGCAGTTTGGACAGGTACAATGAGCAGTTCTTC. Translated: CASSLDRYNEQFF.

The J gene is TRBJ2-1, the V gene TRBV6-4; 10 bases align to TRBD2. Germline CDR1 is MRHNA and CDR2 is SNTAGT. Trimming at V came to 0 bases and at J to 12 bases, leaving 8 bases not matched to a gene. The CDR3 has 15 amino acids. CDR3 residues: CASSDSLAGEALQFF. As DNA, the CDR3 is TGTGCCAGCAGTGACTCCCTAGCGGGAGAAGCCTTGCAGTTCTTC.

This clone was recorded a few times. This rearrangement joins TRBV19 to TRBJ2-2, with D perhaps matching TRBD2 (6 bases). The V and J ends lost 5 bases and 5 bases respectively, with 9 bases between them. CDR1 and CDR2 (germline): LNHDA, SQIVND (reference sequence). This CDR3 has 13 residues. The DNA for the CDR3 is TGTGCCAGTAGTGAAGGGAGGACCGGGGAGCTGTTTTTT. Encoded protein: CASSEGRTGELFF.

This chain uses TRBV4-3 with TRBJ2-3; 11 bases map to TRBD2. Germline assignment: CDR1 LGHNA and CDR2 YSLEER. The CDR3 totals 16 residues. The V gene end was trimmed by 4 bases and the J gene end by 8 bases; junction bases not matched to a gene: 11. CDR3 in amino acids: CASSPLSGRAGGTQYF. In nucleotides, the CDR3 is TGCGCCAGCAGCCCCCTTAGCGGGAGGGCCGGTGGTACGCAGTATTTT.

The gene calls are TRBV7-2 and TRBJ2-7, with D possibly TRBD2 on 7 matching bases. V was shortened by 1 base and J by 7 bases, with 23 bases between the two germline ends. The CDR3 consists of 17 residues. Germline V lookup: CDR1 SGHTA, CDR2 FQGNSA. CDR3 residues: CASSLVGGLGGAVEQYF. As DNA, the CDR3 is TGTGCCAGCAGCTTAGTGGGGGGGCTGGGGGGCGCCGTGGAGCAGTACTTC.

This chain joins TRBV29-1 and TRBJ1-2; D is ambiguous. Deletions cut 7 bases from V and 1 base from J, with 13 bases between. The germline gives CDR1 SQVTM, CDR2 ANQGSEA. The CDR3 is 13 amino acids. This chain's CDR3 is CSAEAVVNYGYTF. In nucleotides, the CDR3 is TGCAGCGCCGAAGCTGTAGTTAACTATGGCTACACCTTC.

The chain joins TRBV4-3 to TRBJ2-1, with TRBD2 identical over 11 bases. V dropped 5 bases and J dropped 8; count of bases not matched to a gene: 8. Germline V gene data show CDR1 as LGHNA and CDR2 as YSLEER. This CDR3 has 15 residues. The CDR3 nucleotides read TGCGCCAGCAGCAACAGACTAGCGGGATGGTATGAGCAGTTCTTC. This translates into CASSNRLAGWYEQFF.

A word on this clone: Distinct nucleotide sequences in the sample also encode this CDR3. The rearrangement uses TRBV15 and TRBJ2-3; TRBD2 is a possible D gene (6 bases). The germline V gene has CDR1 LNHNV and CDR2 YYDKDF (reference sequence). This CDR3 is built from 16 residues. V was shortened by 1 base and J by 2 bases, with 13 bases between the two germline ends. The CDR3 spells CATSRGASEDTDTQYF. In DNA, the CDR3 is TGTGCCACCAGCAGAGGGGCTAGCGAAGACACAGATACGCAGTATTTT.

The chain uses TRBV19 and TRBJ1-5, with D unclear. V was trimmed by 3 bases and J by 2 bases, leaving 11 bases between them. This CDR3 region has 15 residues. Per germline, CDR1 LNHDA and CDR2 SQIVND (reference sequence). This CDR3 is CASSIRGLGNQPQHF. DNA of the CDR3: TGTGCCAGTAGTATCCGAGGGTTGGGCAATCAGCCCCAGCATTTT.

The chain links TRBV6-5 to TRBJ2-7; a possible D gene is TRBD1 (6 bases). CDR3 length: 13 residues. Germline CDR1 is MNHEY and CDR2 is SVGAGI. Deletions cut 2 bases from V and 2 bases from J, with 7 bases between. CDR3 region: CASSYKGAYEQYF. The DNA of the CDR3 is TGTGCCAGCAGTTACAAGGGGGCCTACGAGCAGTACTTC.

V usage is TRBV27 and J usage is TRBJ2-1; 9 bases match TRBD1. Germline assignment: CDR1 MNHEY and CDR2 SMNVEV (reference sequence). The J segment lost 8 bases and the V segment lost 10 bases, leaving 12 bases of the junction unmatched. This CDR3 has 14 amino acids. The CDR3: CATRGQGFIDEQFF. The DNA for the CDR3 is TGTGCCACCCGGGGACAGGGTTTTATCGATGAGCAGTTCTTC.